These 29 T cell receptor beta chains were all obtained from the same sample, sequenced in a study of blood T cell repertoires in COVID-19. This table comes from immunoSEQ multiplex PCR, and its TCRdb copy is limited to in-frame clones, with some not included. The table lists 190,000 or so clones, 85% of them singletons, with approximately 0.97% in the top ten. Input material: peripheral blood. Source of these receptors: a man in his fifties or sixties with COVID-19, enrolled during active disease.

V and J are TRBV2 and TRBJ1-4, with 9 bases lining up with TRBD1. The germline V gene encodes CDR1 SNHLY and CDR2 FYNNEI. The CDR3 loop spans 14 amino acids. V trimming: 8 bases; J trimming: 12 bases; junction bases outside the gene matches: 13. CDR3 loop: CASSRRGQGLQLFF. Here the CDR3 DNA reads TGTGCCAGCTCCAGGAGGGGACAGGGTTTGCAACTGTTTTTT.

The rearrangement joins TRBV30 to TRBJ1-5, with 7 nucleotides matching TRBD1. The CDR3 consists of 15 residues. V dropped 0 bases and J dropped 2; count of bases not matched to a gene: 4. CDR1 GTSNPN and CDR2 SVGIG come from the germline V gene (reference sequence). CDR3 sequence (DNA): TGTGCCTGGAGTGTAAAGGACAGGCGCAATCAGCCCCAGCATTTT. Encoded protein: CAWSVKDRRNQPQHF. The full variable domain, with the rest looked up from reference TRBV30 and TRBJ1-5, is SQTIHQWPATLVQPVGSPLSLECTVEGTSNPNLYWYRQAAGRGLQLLFYSVGIGQISSEVPQNLSASRPQDRQFILSSKKLLLSDSGFYLCAWSVKDRRNQPQHFGDGTRLSIL.

The chain is built from TRBV6-1 and TRBJ2-2; D possibly corresponds to TRBD2 (5 bases). Germline V gives CDR1 MNHNS, CDR2 SASEGT. Deletions cut 5 bases from V and 8 bases from J, with 12 bases between. The CDR3 runs to 13 residues. For the CDR3, the DNA is TGTGCCAGCAGTCGGACTGTTAGGGGGGAGCTGTTTTTT. Translating it yields CASSRTVRGELFF.

This chain joins TRBV6-5 and TRBJ1-1, with no clear D. The CDR3 runs 13 residues. From germline, CDR1 is MNHEY and CDR2 SVGAGI. V lost 4 bases and J lost 1, with 7 bases in between. DNA of the CDR3: TGTGCCAGCAGTTCCAGGCGGAACACTGAAGCTTTCTTT. Residues: CASSSRRNTEAFF.

This clone occurred once. This rearrangement joins TRBV23-1 to TRBJ1-2, with 7 bases lining up with TRBD1. TRBV23-1 counts as an open reading frame of uncertain function. The V and J ends lost 6 bases and 8 bases, in that order; junction bases with no gene match: 12. The CDR3 has 14 amino acids. CDR3 bases: TGCGCCAGCAGCCCAGGGACAGCCCTATACGGCTACACCTTC. Protein: CASSPGTALYGYTF.

V gene TRBV12-3 or TRBV12-4 combines with J gene TRBJ1-1; TRBD1 agrees at 11 bases. CDR3 length equals 12 residues. The V segment lost 6 bases and the J segment 12 bases; nucleotides outside the gene matches: 6. CDR3 region: CASSPGQGATFF. The CDR3 nucleotides are TGTGCCAGCAGCCCCGGACAGGGGGCGACTTTCTTT.

The rearrangement links TRBV27 to TRBJ1-1; D unresolved. Germline CDR1 MNHEY, CDR2 SMNVEV (reference sequence). This CDR3 comprises 13 residues. V was trimmed by 4 bases and J by 10 bases, leaving 16 bases between them. The CDR3: CASSSRPPTPAFF. CDR3 DNA: TGTGCCAGCAGTTCCAGGCCCCCCACTCCAGCTTTCTTT.

The chain joins TRBV19 to TRBJ1-5; unclear D gene. The CDR3 length is 15 residues. Germline lookup yields CDR1 LNHDA and CDR2 SQIVND (reference sequence). Trimming cost V 1 base and J 0 bases, with 7 bases left between them. Here the CDR3 reads CASSIGRPSNQPQHF. CDR3 sequence (DNA): TGTGCCAGTAGTATAGGCAGGCCTAGCAATCAGCCCCAGCATTTT.

The chain employs TRBV30 and TRBJ1-3, with D uncertain. There are 12 residues in the CDR3. V was clipped by 0 bases and J by 6 bases, with 6 bases between them. CDR1 is GTSNPN and CDR2 is SVGIG in the germline V gene (reference sequence). CDR3 sequence (DNA): TGTGCCTGGAGTGTACTTCTAAACACCATATATTTT. Its protein is CAWSVLLNTIYF.

The rearrangement joins TRBV28 to TRBJ1-1, with 9 bases identical to TRBD1. The germline CDR1 and CDR2 sequences are MDHEN and SYDVKM. After removal of 7 bases from V and 4 bases from J, the junction contained 10 bases not matched to a gene. The CDR3 has 15 amino acids. CDR3 in DNA: TGTGCCAGCAAGCGTCCACAGGGGGCGGGCACTGAAGCTTTCTTT. Protein product: CASKRPQGAGTEAFF.

V and J are TRBV10-3 and TRBJ2-7; D possibly corresponds to TRBD1 (5 bases). Trimming removed 9 bases from V and 6 bases from J, with 15 bases in between. CDR1 is ENHRY, CDR2 SYGVKD, per germline. The CDR3 consists of 12 residues. CDR3: CAISYGQGEQYF. In nucleotides, the CDR3 is TGTGCCATTTCCTACGGGCAGGGCGAGCAGTACTTC.

In this sample, this clone turned up once. The CDR3 here is CASSLAGIGELFF. The CDR3 DNA reads TGTGCCAGCAGCTTAGCGGGGATCGGGGAGCTGTTTTTT. The rearrangement uses TRBV11-2 and TRBJ2-2; weak D call: TRBD2 (5 bases). The germline gives CDR1 SGHAT, CDR2 FQNNGV. The length of the CDR3 is 13 residues. The germline V and J ends were trimmed by 1 base and 7 bases, with 7 bases remaining between them. Full variable domain (remainder filled in from reference TRBV11-2 and TRBJ2-2): EAGVAQSPRYKIIEKRQSVAFWCNPISGHATLYWYQQILGQGPKLLIQFQNNGVVDDSQLPKDRFSAERLKGVDSTLKIQPAKLEDSAVYLCASSLAGIGELFFGEGSRLTVL.

The chain is built from TRBV11-2 and TRBJ1-1; maybe TRBD1 (5 bases). Germline CDR1 is SGHAT and CDR2 is FQNNGV. The V and J ends lost 4 bases and 5 bases respectively, with 14 bases between them. CDR3 length equals 14 residues. The CDR3, as DNA: TGTGCCAGCAGCTCCCCAGCCGGGGGGACTGAAGCTTTCTTT. Translating it yields CASSSPAGGTEAFF. Based on the CDR3 plus reference TRBV11-2 and TRBJ1-1, the full variable domain is EAGVAQSPRYKIIEKRQSVAFWCNPISGHATLYWYQQILGQGPKLLIQFQNNGVVDDSQLPKDRFSAERLKGVDSTLKIQPAKLEDSAVYLCASSSPAGGTEAFFGQGTRLTVV.

The chain employs TRBV18 and TRBJ1-2; 8 positions agree with TRBD1. The V gene's germline CDR1 is KGHSH and CDR2 LQKENI. The ends lost 5 bases at V and 5 bases at J; junction bases unmatched: 4. There are 13 residues in the CDR3. The chain's CDR3 is CASSSDRVYGYTF. The CDR3 region has the DNA TGTGCCAGCTCATCGGACAGGGTGTATGGCTACACCTTC.

This chain uses TRBV7-9 with TRBJ2-2; D perhaps matches TRBD1 (6 bases). Germline CDR1 reads SEHNR; CDR2 reads FQNEAQ (reference sequence). The CDR3 consists of 16 residues. V lost 2 bases to trimming and J lost 5 bases, with 15 bases between them. CDR3 nucleotides: TGTGCCAGCAGCTTAAAACCGGGACACAAAACCGGGGAGCTGTTTTTT. This translates into CASSLKPGHKTGELFF.

The J gene is TRBJ1-5, the V gene TRBV29-1; TRBD1 might be the D (6 bases). Trimming took off 5 bases at V and 0 bases at J, with 11 bases between the two ends. From germline, CDR1 is SQVTM and CDR2 ANQGSEA. There are 14 residues in the CDR3. CDR3 DNA sequence: TGCAGCGTTATACAGGGTACTAGCAATCAGCCCCAGCATTTT. This gives the protein CSVIQGTSNQPQHF.

The CDR3: CASSEGQAAFF. For the CDR3, the DNA is TGTGCCAGCAGCGAGGGACAAGCAGCTTTCTTT. The gene calls are TRBV25-1 and TRBJ1-1; the D gene is possibly TRBD1 (6 bases). CDR1 is MGHDK, CDR2 SYGVNS, per germline. V was shortened by 6 bases and J by 10 bases, with 12 bases between the two germline ends. This CDR3 spans 11 amino acids.

This sequence joins TRBV5-5 and TRBJ1-1; weak D call: TRBD1 (6 bases). This CDR3 spans 13 amino acids. Trimming took 4 bases from V and 6 from J, leaving 13 bases between them. Germline loops: CDR1 SGHKS, CDR2 YYEKEE (reference sequence). The CDR3 protein is CASSLRTVPEAFF. Written as DNA, the CDR3 is TGTGCCAGCAGCCTTCGGACAGTTCCTGAAGCTTTCTTT.

There are a few counts of this clone. V usage is TRBV5-4 and J usage is TRBJ1-5, with 8 bases that match TRBD1. Germline CDR1 SGHNT, CDR2 YYREEE (reference sequence). After removal of 3 bases from V and 2 bases from J, the junction contained 7 bases not matched to a gene. The CDR3 runs to 16 residues. CDR3 DNA sequence: TGTGCCAGCAGCTATCGTGGACAGGGAGGCAATCAGCCCCAGCATTTT. Its protein is CASSYRGQGGNQPQHF.

In its sample, this clone was seen a few times. V and J are TRBV6-4 and TRBJ1-1; D might be TRBD1 (6 bases). Trimming cost V 7 bases and J 4 bases, with 19 bases left between them. The CDR3 length is 15 residues. Germline V gene lookup returns CDR1 MRHNA and CDR2 SNTAGT. The CDR3 nucleotides are TGTGCCAGCATTCCCACTTACAGGGAGGGCACTGAAGCTTTCTTT. It is translated as CASIPTYREGTEAFF.

J is TRBJ1-3 and V is TRBV29-1, with a possible D match to TRBD1 (5 bases). The CDR3 spans 13 residues. The V gene lost 6 bases and the J gene lost 7 bases, with 16 bases spanning the gap. Germline V gene sequence: CDR1 SQVTM, CDR2 ANQGSEA. DNA of the CDR3: TGCAGCGTAGCTCAGGGCACCGGCAACACCATATATTTT. Translated, it gives CSVAQGTGNTIYF.

The chain recombines TRBV3-1 (or the pseudogene TRBV3-2) with TRBJ2-3, with TRBD2 as a possible D gene (5 bases). Germline CDR1 is LGHDT and CDR2 is YNNKEL (reference sequence). V was shortened by 4 bases and J by 0 bases, with 14 bases between the two germline ends. The CDR3 contains 16 residues. The CDR3 loop is CASSPWYGVSTDTQYF. The CDR3 DNA reads as TGTGCCAGCAGCCCTTGGTACGGGGTGAGCACAGATACGCAGTATTTT.

Remarks on this clone: Germline and junction disagree at one end, which may indicate a read error. This sequence joins TRBV2 and TRBJ1-6; D perhaps matches TRBD1 (5 bases). The CDR3 runs to 15 residues. CDR1 SNHLY and CDR2 FYNNEI come from the germline V gene. CDR3 DNA: TGTGCCAGCAGCGAAGAGGGTTTAGGGGAATCACCCCTCCACTTT. This translates into CASSEEGLGESPLHF.

This chain links TRBV5-4 with TRBJ2-2; 8 nucleotides agree with TRBD1. V lost 2 bases, J lost 0 bases, and 0 bases stayed unmatched. The germline CDR1 and CDR2 sequences are SGHNT and YYREEE (reference sequence). CDR3 size: 15 residues. The DNA for the CDR3 is TGTGCCAGCAGCTTACAGGGGGCGAACACCGGGGAGCTGTTTTTT. It codes for CASSLQGANTGELFF.

The CDR3: CASGLAGQARLELFF. The CDR3 region has the DNA TGTGCTAGTGGTTTGGCGGGACAGGCGAGATTAGAACTGTTTTTT. This chain links TRBV12-5 with TRBJ1-4; 8 positions agree with TRBD1. Germline V gene lookup returns CDR1 LGHNT and CDR2 FRNRAP. Trimming at V came to 1 base and at J to 12 bases, leaving 10 bases not matched to a gene. The CDR3 runs to 15 residues. Using reference TRBV12-5 and TRBJ1-4 for the parts outside the CDR3, the full variable domain is DARVTQTPRHKVTEMGQEVTMRCQPILGHNTVFWYRQTMMQGLELLAYFRNRAPLDDSGMPKDRFSAEMPDATLATLKIQPSEPRDSAVYFCASGLAGQARLELFFGSGTQLSVL.

The chain carries TRBV6-5 and TRBJ1-2; 7 nucleotides align to TRBD1. After removal of 2 bases from V and 6 bases from J, the junction contained 3 bases not matched to a gene. Germline V CDR1 and CDR2: MNHEY, SVGAGI. The CDR3 is 13 amino acids. As DNA, the CDR3 is TGTGCCAGCAGTTACCGCACAGGGGATGGCTACACCTTC. Translation gives CASSYRTGDGYTF.

V and J are TRBV19 and TRBJ2-1; 10 nucleotides agree with TRBD1. There are 15 residues in the CDR3. Germline lookup yields CDR1 LNHDA and CDR2 SQIVND (reference sequence). The trim removed 0 bases at V and 10 bases at J, leaving 6 bases unmatched. As DNA, the CDR3 is TGTGCCAGTAGTATAGAGGGGACAGGGGAGGTGGAGCAGTTCTTC. This encodes CASSIEGTGEVEQFF.

This clone was counted a single time. This chain uses TRBV19 with TRBJ1-5; D gene unclear. The CDR3 runs to 14 residues. The germline V gene encodes CDR1 LNHDA and CDR2 SQIVND (reference sequence). V was trimmed by 6 bases and J by 2 bases, leaving 11 bases between them. This chain's CDR3 is CASRARNGNQPQHF. The DNA of the CDR3 is TGTGCCAGTAGAGCCAGGAACGGCAATCAGCCCCAGCATTTT.

The chain has TRBV5-1 and TRBJ1-6; 7 bases line up with TRBD1. The CDR3 has 17 amino acids. Germline CDR1 SGHRS, CDR2 YFSETQ. After removal of 1 base from V and 8 bases from J, the junction contained 12 bases not matched to a gene. The CDR3 DNA follows: TGCGCCAGCAGCTTGATGCCAGGGGGGAGTATTTATTCACCCCTCCACTTT. Protein: CASSLMPGGSIYSPLHF.